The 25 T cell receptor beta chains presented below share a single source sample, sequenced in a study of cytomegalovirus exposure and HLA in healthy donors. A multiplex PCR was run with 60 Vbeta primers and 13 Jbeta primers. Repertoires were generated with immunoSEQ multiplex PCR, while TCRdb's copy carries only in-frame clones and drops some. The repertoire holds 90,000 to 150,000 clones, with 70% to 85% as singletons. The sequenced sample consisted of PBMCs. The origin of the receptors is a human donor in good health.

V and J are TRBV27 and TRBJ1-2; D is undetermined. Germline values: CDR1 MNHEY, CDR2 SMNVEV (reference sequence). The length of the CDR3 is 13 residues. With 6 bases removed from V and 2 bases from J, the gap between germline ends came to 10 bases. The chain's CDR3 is CASRPRGNYGYTF. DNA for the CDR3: TGTGCCAGCAGGCCCCGAGGGAACTATGGCTACACCTTC.

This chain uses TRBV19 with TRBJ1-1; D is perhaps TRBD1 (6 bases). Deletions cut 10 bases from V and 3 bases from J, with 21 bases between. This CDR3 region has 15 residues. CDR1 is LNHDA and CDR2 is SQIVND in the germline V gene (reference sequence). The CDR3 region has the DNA TGTGCCACCTACTCCCGGGGGGCTGTCGACACTGAAGCTTTCTTT. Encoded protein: CATYSRGAVDTEAFF.

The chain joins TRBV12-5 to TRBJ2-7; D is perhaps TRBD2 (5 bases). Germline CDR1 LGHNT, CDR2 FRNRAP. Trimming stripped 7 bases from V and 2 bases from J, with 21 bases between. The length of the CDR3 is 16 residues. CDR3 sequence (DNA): TGTGCTAGTGCCCAAGAGGGTCCCGGTGGGGCCTACGAGCAGTACTTC. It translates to CASAQEGPGGAYEQYF.

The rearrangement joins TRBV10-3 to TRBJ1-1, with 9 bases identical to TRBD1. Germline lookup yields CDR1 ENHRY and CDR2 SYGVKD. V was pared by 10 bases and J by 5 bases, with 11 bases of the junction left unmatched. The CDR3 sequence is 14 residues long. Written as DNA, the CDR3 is TGTGCCAGCAGAGACGGACAGGGGTGGACTGAAGCTTTCTTT. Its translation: CASRDGQGWTEAFF.

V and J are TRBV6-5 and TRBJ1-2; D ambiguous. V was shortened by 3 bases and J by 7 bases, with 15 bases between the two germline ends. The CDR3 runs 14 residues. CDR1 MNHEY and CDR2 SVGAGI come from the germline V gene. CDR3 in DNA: TGTGCCAGCAGTTATCGGGGTTTGAGTCGTGGCTACACCTTC. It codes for CASSYRGLSRGYTF.

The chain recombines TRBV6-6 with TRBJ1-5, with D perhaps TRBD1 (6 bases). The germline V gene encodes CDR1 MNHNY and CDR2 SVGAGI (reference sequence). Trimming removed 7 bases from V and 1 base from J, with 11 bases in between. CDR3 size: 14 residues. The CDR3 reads CASIMDSSNQPQHF. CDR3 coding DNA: TGTGCCAGCATTATGGACAGCAGCAATCAGCCCCAGCATTTT.

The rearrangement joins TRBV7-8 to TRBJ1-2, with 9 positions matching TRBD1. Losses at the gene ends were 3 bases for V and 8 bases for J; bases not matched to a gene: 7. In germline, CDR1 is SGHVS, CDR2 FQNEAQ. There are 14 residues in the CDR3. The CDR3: CASSLPGQGVGYTF. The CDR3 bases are TGTGCCAGCAGCTTGCCGGGACAGGGCGTCGGCTACACCTTC.

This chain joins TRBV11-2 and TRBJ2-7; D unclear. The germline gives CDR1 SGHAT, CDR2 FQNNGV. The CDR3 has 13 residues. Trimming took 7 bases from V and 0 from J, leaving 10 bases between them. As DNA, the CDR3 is TGTGCCAGCACCCCCCGGGTCTCCTACGAGCAGTACTTC. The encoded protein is CASTPRVSYEQYF.

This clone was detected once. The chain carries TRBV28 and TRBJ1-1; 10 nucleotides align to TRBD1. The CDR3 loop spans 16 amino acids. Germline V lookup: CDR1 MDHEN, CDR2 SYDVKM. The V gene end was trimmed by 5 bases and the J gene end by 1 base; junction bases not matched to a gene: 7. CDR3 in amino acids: CASSPDRGLRNTEAFF. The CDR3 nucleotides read TGTGCCAGCAGTCCAGACAGGGGGCTTAGGAACACTGAAGCTTTCTTT.

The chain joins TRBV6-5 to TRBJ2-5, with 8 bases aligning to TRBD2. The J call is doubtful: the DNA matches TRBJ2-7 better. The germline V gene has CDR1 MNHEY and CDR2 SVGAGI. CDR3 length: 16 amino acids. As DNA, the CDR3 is TGTGCCAGCAGTTACGATCCAGCGGGAGTGCCCTACGAGCAGTACTTC. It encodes CASSYDPAGVPYEQYF.

Here the CDR3 reads CASSVGAERGYTF. CDR3 DNA sequence: TGTGCCAGCAGTGTGGGGGCGGAGAGGGGCTACACCTTC. The rearrangement links TRBV6-1 to TRBJ1-2, with a possible D match to TRBD1 (6 bases). Germline assignment: CDR1 MNHNS and CDR2 SASEGT. CDR3 size: 13 residues. Trimming pared 4 bases from V and 8 bases from J, leaving 14 bases between.

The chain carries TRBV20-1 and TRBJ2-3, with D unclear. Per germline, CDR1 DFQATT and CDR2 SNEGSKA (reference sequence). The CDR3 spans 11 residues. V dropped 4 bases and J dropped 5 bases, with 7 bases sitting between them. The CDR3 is CSAIYRDTQYF. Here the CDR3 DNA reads TGCAGTGCTATCTACAGAGATACGCAGTATTTT.

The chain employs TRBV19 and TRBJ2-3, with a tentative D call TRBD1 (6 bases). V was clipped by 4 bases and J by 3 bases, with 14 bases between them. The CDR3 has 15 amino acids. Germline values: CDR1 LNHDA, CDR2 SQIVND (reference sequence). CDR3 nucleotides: TGTGCCAGTAGTAACACAGGGTATGGGACAGATACGCAGTATTTT. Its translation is CASSNTGYGTDTQYF.

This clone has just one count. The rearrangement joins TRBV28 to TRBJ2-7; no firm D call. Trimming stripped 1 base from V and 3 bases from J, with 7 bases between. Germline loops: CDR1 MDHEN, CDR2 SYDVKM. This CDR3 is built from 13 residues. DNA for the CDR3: TGTGCCAGCAGTTTATCCCCCAGCTACGAGCAGTACTTC. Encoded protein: CASSLSPSYEQYF.

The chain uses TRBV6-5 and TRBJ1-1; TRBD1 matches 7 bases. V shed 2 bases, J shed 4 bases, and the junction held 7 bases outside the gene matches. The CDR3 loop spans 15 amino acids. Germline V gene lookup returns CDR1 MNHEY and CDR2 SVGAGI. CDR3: CASSYPDRAATEAFF. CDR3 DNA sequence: TGTGCCAGCAGTTACCCCGACAGGGCGGCCACTGAAGCTTTCTTT.

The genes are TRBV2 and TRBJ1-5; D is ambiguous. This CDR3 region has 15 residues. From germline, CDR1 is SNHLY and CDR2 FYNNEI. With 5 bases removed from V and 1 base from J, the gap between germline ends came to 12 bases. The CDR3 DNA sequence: TGTGCCAGCAGTCCCGAGGCCAGCAGCAATCAGCCCCAGCATTTT. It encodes CASSPEASSNQPQHF. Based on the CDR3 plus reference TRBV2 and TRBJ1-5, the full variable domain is EPEVTQTPSHQVTQMGQEVILRCVPISNHLYFYWYRQILGQKVEFLVSFYNNEISEKSEIFDDQFSVERPDGSNFTLKIRSTKLEDSAMYFCASSPEASSNQPQHFGDGTRLSIL.

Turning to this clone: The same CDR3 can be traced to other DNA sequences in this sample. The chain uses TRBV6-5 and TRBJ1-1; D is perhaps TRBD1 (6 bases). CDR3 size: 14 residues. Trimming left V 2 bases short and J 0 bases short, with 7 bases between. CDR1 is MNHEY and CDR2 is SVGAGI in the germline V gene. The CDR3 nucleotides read TGTGCCAGCAGTTACGGACAGATGAACACTGAAGCTTTCTTT. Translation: CASSYGQMNTEAFF.

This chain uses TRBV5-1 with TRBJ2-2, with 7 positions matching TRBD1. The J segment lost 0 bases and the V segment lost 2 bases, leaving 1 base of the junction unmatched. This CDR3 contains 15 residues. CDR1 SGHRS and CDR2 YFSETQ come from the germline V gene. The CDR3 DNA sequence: TGCGCCAGCAGCTTCGGGACAGCGAACACCGGGGAGCTGTTTTTT. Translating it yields CASSFGTANTGELFF. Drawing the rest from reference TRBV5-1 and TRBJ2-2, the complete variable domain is KAGVTQTPRYLIKTRGQQVTLSCSPISGHRSVSWYQQTPGQGLQFLFEYFSETQRNKGNFPGRFSGRQFSNSRSEMNVSTLELGDSALYLCASSFGTANTGELFFGEGSRLTVL.

The CDR3 is CATSRWWSSGRNNEQFF. In DNA, the CDR3 is TGTGCCACCAGCAGGTGGTGGTCTAGCGGGAGGAACAATGAGCAGTTCTTC. This sequence joins TRBV15 and TRBJ2-1; 11 nucleotides agree with TRBD2. Germline V gene lookup returns CDR1 LNHNV and CDR2 YYDKDF (reference sequence). The CDR3 is made up of 17 amino acids. V lost 3 bases and J lost 5; bases outside the gene matches: 9.

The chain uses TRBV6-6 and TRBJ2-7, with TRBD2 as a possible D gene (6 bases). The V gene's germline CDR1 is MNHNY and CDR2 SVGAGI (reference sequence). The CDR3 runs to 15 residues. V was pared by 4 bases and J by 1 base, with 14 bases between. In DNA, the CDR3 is TGTGCCAGCAGTTCGATAGCGGAGTGGTCCTACGAGCAGTACTTC. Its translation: CASSSIAEWSYEQYF.

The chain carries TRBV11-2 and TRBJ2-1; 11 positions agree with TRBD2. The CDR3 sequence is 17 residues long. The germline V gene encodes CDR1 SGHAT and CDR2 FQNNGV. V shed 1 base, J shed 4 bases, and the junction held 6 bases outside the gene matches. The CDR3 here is CASSLGVSGRAYNEQFF. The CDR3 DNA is TGTGCCAGCAGCTTAGGCGTTAGCGGGAGGGCTTACAATGAGCAGTTCTTC. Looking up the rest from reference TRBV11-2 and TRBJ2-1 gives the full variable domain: EAGVAQSPRYKIIEKRQSVAFWCNPISGHATLYWYQQILGQGPKLLIQFQNNGVVDDSQLPKDRFSAERLKGVDSTLKIQPAKLEDSAVYLCASSLGVSGRAYNEQFFGPGTRLTVL.

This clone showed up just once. For the CDR3, the DNA is TGTGCCATCAGTGAAAGGGGCAGCACCGGGGAGCTGTTTTTT. This sequence encodes CAISERGSTGELFF. The chain has TRBV10-3 and TRBJ2-2; D perhaps matches TRBD1 (5 bases). Germline values: CDR1 ENHRY, CDR2 SYGVKD. V was cut by 3 bases and J by 4 bases, with 9 bases left in between. The CDR3 length is 14 residues.

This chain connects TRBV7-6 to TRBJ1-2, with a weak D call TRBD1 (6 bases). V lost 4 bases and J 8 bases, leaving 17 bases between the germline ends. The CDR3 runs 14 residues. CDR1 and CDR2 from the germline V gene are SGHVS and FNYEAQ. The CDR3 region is CASSSLGYREGYTF. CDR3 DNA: TGTGCCAGCAGCTCCTTAGGGTACAGGGAGGGCTACACCTTC.

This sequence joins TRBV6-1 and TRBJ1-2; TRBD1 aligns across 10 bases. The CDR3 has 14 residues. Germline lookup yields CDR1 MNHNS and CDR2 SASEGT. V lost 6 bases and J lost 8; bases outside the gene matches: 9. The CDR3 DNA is TGTGCCAGCAGGGGGACAGGGGAATCAAGGGGCTACACCTTC. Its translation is CASRGTGESRGYTF.

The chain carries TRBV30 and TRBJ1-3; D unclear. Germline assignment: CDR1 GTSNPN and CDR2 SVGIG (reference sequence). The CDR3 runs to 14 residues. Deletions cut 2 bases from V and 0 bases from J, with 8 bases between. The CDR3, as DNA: TGTGCCTGGAGTTCCCCCAACTCTGGAAACACCATATATTTT. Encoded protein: CAWSSPNSGNTIYF.